Below, 28 T cell receptor beta chains from the same sample are listed, as sequenced in a study of blood T cell repertoires in COVID-19. Sequenced by immunoSEQ multiplex PCR; TCRdb stores in-frame clones only, minus some. The sample carries a few hundred thousand clones, around nine tenths recorded once. The sample comprised PBMCs or T cells enriched from blood (not recorded which). These receptor sequences come from a woman in her forties who had recovered from COVID-19.

The chain combines TRBV2 with TRBJ1-5, with TRBD1 matching 7 bases. CDR3 length equals 12 residues. The germline gives CDR1 SNHLY, CDR2 FYNNEI. V gave up 11 bases and J gave up 4 bases; unmatched junction bases: 5. CDR3 DNA sequence: TGTGCCTGCCAGGGGGATAATCAGCCCCAGCATTTT. It translates to CACQGDNQPQHF.

This chain joins TRBV18 and TRBJ1-2; 7 bases fit TRBD1. The trim removed 3 bases at V and 1 base at J, leaving 11 bases unmatched. The germline V gene encodes CDR1 KGHSH and CDR2 LQKENI. The CDR3 contains 17 residues. CDR3 region: CASSPASGTASNYGYTF. In nucleotides, the CDR3 is TGTGCCAGCTCACCGGCCTCCGGGACAGCGAGTAACTATGGCTACACCTTC. Looking up the rest from reference TRBV18 and TRBJ1-2 gives the full variable domain: NAGVMQNPRHLVRRRGQEARLRCSPMKGHSHVYWYRQLPEEGLKFMVYLQKENIIDESGMPKERFSAEFPKEGPSILRIQQVVRGDSAAYFCASSPASGTASNYGYTFGSGTRLTVV.

DNA of the CDR3: TGTGCCAGCAGCCACCGGGACATACACTACGAGCAGTACTTC. Its protein product is CASSHRDIHYEQYF. This rearrangement joins TRBV6-5 to TRBJ2-7; maybe TRBD1 (6 bases). With 6 bases removed from V and 3 bases from J, the gap between germline ends came to 15 bases. Looked up from germline, CDR1 is MNHEY and CDR2 is SVGAGI. The CDR3 has 14 residues.

This rearrangement joins TRBV9 to TRBJ2-1, with D possibly being TRBD1 (5 bases). This CDR3 spans 15 amino acids. Between the trimmed V and J ends, which lost 1 base and 2 bases, there was a span of 10 bases. Germline V gene lookup returns CDR1 SGDLS and CDR2 YYNGEE. The chain's CDR3 is CASSVSGNPYNEQFF. CDR3 nucleotides: TGTGCCAGCAGCGTATCAGGGAACCCCTACAATGAGCAGTTCTTC.

This chain uses TRBV7-2 with TRBJ2-1; tentatively, D is TRBD2 (6 bases). V was pared by 1 base and J by 8 bases, with 15 bases between. This CDR3 region has 15 residues. Looked up from germline, CDR1 is SGHTA and CDR2 is FQGNSA. The CDR3 loop reads CASSLGGRFIDEQFF. CDR3 nucleotides: TGTGCCAGCAGCTTAGGAGGGAGGTTCATAGATGAGCAGTTCTTC.

This sequence joins TRBV10-3 and TRBJ1-1; no clear D. Germline V gives CDR1 ENHRY, CDR2 SYGVKD. This CDR3 contains 15 residues. V lost 0 bases to trimming and J lost 0 bases, with 8 bases between them. The CDR3 loop is CAISESELMNTEAFF. CDR3 DNA: TGTGCCATCAGTGAGTCGGAGCTCATGAACACTGAAGCTTTCTTT.

The V and J genes are TRBV19 and TRBJ1-1; tentatively, D is TRBD1 (5 bases). The germline V gene encodes CDR1 LNHDA and CDR2 SQIVND (reference sequence). The CDR3 is 13 amino acids. V lost 3 bases to trimming and J lost 4 bases, with 9 bases between them. The CDR3 sequence is CASSILGGTEAFF. Here the CDR3 DNA reads TGTGCCAGTAGTATCCTGGGGGGCACTGAAGCTTTCTTT.

This clone has only one observation. J is TRBJ2-7 and V is TRBV15; TRBD2 aligns across 7 bases. Germline CDR1 is LNHNV and CDR2 is YYDKDF (reference sequence). The CDR3 runs to 14 residues. V trimming: 0 bases; J trimming: 6 bases; junction bases outside the gene matches: 5. For the CDR3, the DNA is TGTGCCACCAGCAGAGATGTAACGGGGGGCGAGCAGTACTTC. Translating it yields CATSRDVTGGEQYF. Drawing the rest from reference TRBV15 and TRBJ2-7, the complete variable domain is DAMVIQNPRYQVTQFGKPVTLSCSQTLNHNVMYWYQQKSSQAPKLLFHYYDKDFNNEADTPDNFQSRRPNTSFCFLDIRSPGLGDTAMYLCATSRDVTGGEQYFGPGTRLTVT.

J is TRBJ1-1 and V is TRBV5-1; 7 nucleotides line up with TRBD1. The germline V gene encodes CDR1 SGHRS and CDR2 YFSETQ. The CDR3 is made up of 14 amino acids. The V and J ends lost 4 bases and 4 bases, in that order; junction bases with no gene match: 7. Here the CDR3 DNA reads TGCGCCAGCAGCATACGTACAGGGGCCACTGAAGCTTTCTTT. It translates to CASSIRTGATEAFF.

This chain uses TRBV28 with TRBJ2-2; 7 bases are a match to TRBD1. V dropped 3 bases and J dropped 1; count of bases not matched to a gene: 5. Germline V gene sequence: CDR1 MDHEN, CDR2 SYDVKM. The CDR3 is 16 residues long. The CDR3 nucleotides read TGTGCCAGCAGTTTGCCGACAGGGATGAACACCGGGGAGCTGTTTTTT. This encodes CASSLPTGMNTGELFF.

J is TRBJ2-3 and V is TRBV3-1 (or the pseudogene TRBV3-2); TRBD2 is a possible D gene (5 bases). V shed 0 bases and J shed 5 bases, with 6 bases lying between them. This CDR3 has 13 residues. Germline-derived CDR1 and CDR2 are LGHDT and YNNKEL (reference sequence). The CDR3 region is CASSQEAVDTQYF. CDR3 sequence (DNA): TGTGCCAGCAGCCAAGAAGCGGTAGATACGCAGTATTTT.

The gene calls are TRBV3-1 (or the pseudogene TRBV3-2) and TRBJ2-2; D is undetermined. Trimming left V 0 bases short and J 5 bases short, with 13 bases between. The CDR3 is 16 amino acids. CDR1 LGHDT and CDR2 YNNKEL come from the germline V gene (reference sequence). The CDR3 loop is CASSQEVSGLTGELFF. The CDR3 DNA sequence: TGTGCCAGCAGCCAAGAAGTCAGTGGTCTGACCGGGGAGCTGTTTTTT.

The V and J genes are TRBV5-6 and TRBJ2-5; 9 nucleotides agree with TRBD1. This CDR3 is 13 amino acids long. V lost 5 bases and J lost 5; bases outside the gene matches: 4. Germline-derived CDR1 and CDR2 are SGHDT and YYEEEE. The CDR3 here is CASRRTGDETQYF. CDR3 in DNA: TGTGCCAGCAGGAGGACAGGGGACGAGACCCAGTACTTC.

The chain uses TRBV25-1 and TRBJ2-2; the D is unclear. The germline V gene encodes CDR1 MGHDK and CDR2 SYGVNS. CDR3 length: 17 amino acids. Trimming removed 0 bases at V and 0 bases at J, with 11 bases between. The CDR3, as DNA: TGTGCCAGCAGTGAATATGCAGGATTTACGAACACCGGGGAGCTGTTTTTT. Protein: CASSEYAGFTNTGELFF. Complete variable domain (other parts from reference TRBV25-1 and TRBJ2-2): EADIYQTPRYLVIGTGKKITLECSQTMGHDKMYWYQQDPGMELHLIHYSYGVNSTEKGDLSSESTVSRIRTEHFPLTLESARPSHTSQYLCASSEYAGFTNTGELFFGEGSRLTVL.

V usage is TRBV5-1 and J usage is TRBJ2-3; maybe TRBD1 (5 bases). This CDR3 region has 16 residues. Trimming pared 0 bases from V and 4 bases from J, leaving 15 bases between. CDR1 is SGHRS and CDR2 is YFSETQ in the germline V gene. The CDR3 loop is CASSLAVETVADTQYF. The CDR3 coding sequence is TGCGCCAGCAGCTTGGCCGTTGAGACAGTCGCAGATACGCAGTATTTT.

The chain is built from TRBV11-2 and TRBJ2-1; D not certain. The CDR3 spans 13 residues. Trimming shortened V by 0 bases and J by 5 bases, and 5 bases separated the two germline ends. Germline CDR1 SGHAT, CDR2 FQNNGV. The CDR3 reads CASSLDRNNEQFF. CDR3 nucleotides: TGTGCCAGCAGCTTAGACAGAAACAATGAGCAGTTCTTC.

The rearrangement links TRBV3-1 (or the pseudogene TRBV3-2) to TRBJ2-7, with a weak D call TRBD1 (6 bases). The germline CDR1 and CDR2 sequences are LGHDT and YNNKEL (reference sequence). Trimming shortened V by 1 base and J by 1 base, and 11 bases separated the two germline ends. This CDR3 is 15 amino acids long. CDR3 nucleotides: TGTGCCAGCAGCCAAGGTAGAGGACAGTCCTACGAGCAGTACTTC. Its translation is CASSQGRGQSYEQYF.

The V gene is TRBV9, the J gene TRBJ2-7; 7 nucleotides agree with TRBD2. Per germline, CDR1 SGDLS and CDR2 YYNGEE. J gave up 5 bases and V 0 bases, and 2 bases lay outside the gene matches. This CDR3 spans 13 amino acids. Written as DNA, the CDR3 is TGTGCCAGCAGCGTAGGGGGAGGGGACGAGCAGTACTTC. Translation: CASSVGGGDEQYF.

The genes are TRBV7-9 and TRBJ2-3, with D possibly being TRBD2 (5 bases). Trimming pared 5 bases from V and 8 bases from J, leaving 14 bases between. The V gene's germline CDR1 is SEHNR and CDR2 FQNEAQ (reference sequence). This CDR3 contains 13 residues. The CDR3 region has the DNA TGTGCCAGCAGCCCCACTAGTAATCGTACGCAGTATTTT. Translating gives CASSPTSNRTQYF.

The chain recombines TRBV7-9 with TRBJ2-7; 7 positions agree with TRBD1. Unmatched junction bases numbered 10, after V lost 5 bases and J lost 0 bases. The V gene's germline CDR1 is SEHNR and CDR2 FQNEAQ (reference sequence). This CDR3 contains 16 residues. In DNA, the CDR3 is TGTGCCAGCAGCCCCCGGGACAGCGAGAGCTCCTACGAGCAGTACTTC. Residues: CASSPRDSESSYEQYF.

Regarding this clone: Sequence at one end of the junction differs from germline and may be a read error. The rearrangement joins TRBV7-7 to TRBJ2-1, with TRBD1 matching over 10 bases. Germline-derived CDR1 and CDR2 are SSHAT and FNYEAQ (reference sequence). CDR3 length: 15 amino acids. The CDR3 DNA follows: TGTGCTAGCAGCGTAGGACAGGGGGTATACAATGAGCAGTTCTTC. Protein: CASSVGQGVYNEQFF.

The V gene is TRBV2, the J gene TRBJ2-7, with D possibly matching TRBD1 (7 bases). CDR3 length: 15 amino acids. Germline V gene data show CDR1 as SNHLY and CDR2 as FYNNEI. The germline V and J ends were trimmed by 5 bases and 3 bases, with 17 bases remaining between them. The CDR3 sequence: CASSPPPQGGYEQYF. The CDR3 nucleotides read TGTGCCAGCAGTCCTCCTCCTCAGGGGGGCTACGAGCAGTACTTC.

The chain employs TRBV7-3 and TRBJ2-1; 10 nucleotides match TRBD2. Trimming cost V 0 bases and J 7 bases; bases outside gene matches: 6. CDR1 and CDR2 from the germline V gene are SGHTA and FQGTGA. The CDR3 is made up of 16 amino acids. The CDR3 sequence: CASSLTGAGGRNEQFF. CDR3 coding DNA: TGTGCCAGCAGCTTAACCGGAGCGGGGGGGCGGAATGAGCAGTTCTTC.

Comments on this clone: Other DNA sequences in this specimen translate into the identical CDR3. J is TRBJ2-1 and V is TRBV11-3, with a possible D match to TRBD2 (5 bases). Germline assignment: CDR1 SGHNT and CDR2 YENEEA. The CDR3 length is 12 residues. The V gene lost 2 bases and the J gene lost 9 bases, with 8 bases spanning the gap. Here the CDR3 DNA reads TGTGCCAGCAGCTTAATCGAGGGTGAGCAGTTCTTC. It encodes CASSLIEGEQFF. The full variable domain, in which reference TRBV11-3 and TRBJ2-1 provide the parts outside the CDR3, is EAGVVQSPRYKIIEKKQPVAFWCNPISGHNTLYWYLQNLGQGPELLIRYENEEAVDDSQLPKDRFSAERLKGVDSTLKIQPAELGDSAVYLCASSLIEGEQFFGPGTRLTVL.

The V call is TRBV6-5, the J call TRBJ2-3, with 10 bases fitting TRBD1. V shed 6 bases and J 8 bases; nucleotides not matched to a gene: 11. The CDR3 is 15 residues long. The germline V gene encodes CDR1 MNHEY and CDR2 SVGAGI. The CDR3 sequence is CASSPYGTGDGTQYF. The CDR3, as DNA: TGTGCCAGCAGCCCCTATGGGACAGGGGATGGTACGCAGTATTTT.

In DNA, the CDR3 is TGTGCCAGCAGCTTAATCTCCAGCTCCTACAATGAGCAGTTCTTC. Its translation: CASSLISSSYNEQFF. This sequence joins TRBV7-9 and TRBJ2-1, with D unresolved. The CDR3 contains 15 residues. The ends were cut back, 2 bases at V and 0 bases at J, with 8 bases in the middle. CDR1 SEHNR and CDR2 FQNEAQ come from the germline V gene (reference sequence).

This clone was seen only once. The rearrangement joins TRBV25-1 to TRBJ1-6; D is perhaps TRBD1 (5 bases). V lost 5 bases and J 5 bases, leaving 7 bases between the germline ends. The CDR3 covers 13 residues. Germline V gene sequence: CDR1 MGHDK, CDR2 SYGVNS. The chain's CDR3 is CASSSRDNSPLHF. The CDR3 nucleotides are TGTGCCAGCAGTAGCAGGGATAATTCACCCCTCCACTTT.

The V call is TRBV19, the J call TRBJ2-2; a possible D gene is TRBD1 (6 bases). CDR3 length equals 16 residues. V lost 3 bases and J lost 2, with 13 bases in between. Germline assignment: CDR1 LNHDA and CDR2 SQIVND (reference sequence). Here the CDR3 DNA reads TGTGCCAGTAGTATTTTGGGGGCATTTAACACCGGGGAGCTGTTTTTT. Encoded protein: CASSILGAFNTGELFF.